Listed here are 22 T cell receptor beta chains from one sample, sequenced in a study of T cell changes during pregnancy in multiple sclerosis. Measured with immunoSEQ multiplex PCR; TCRdb has only the in-frame clones, and not every one. The data show some 100,000 clones, around 93% seen once. The sample consisted of peripheral blood, taken before pregnancy. Every receptor here comes from a female donor with multiple sclerosis, enrolled in a pregnancy study.

The chain joins TRBV28 to TRBJ2-7, with 8 bases matching TRBD2. The CDR3 totals 19 residues. The germline V gene has CDR1 MDHEN and CDR2 SYDVKM. V dropped 6 bases and J dropped 5; count of bases not matched to a gene: 24. The CDR3 is CASSSPYARQHGRVHEQYF. In nucleotides, the CDR3 is TGTGCCAGCAGCTCCCCTTATGCGCGGCAGCACGGGAGGGTGCACGAGCAGTACTTC.

The chain joins TRBV6-5 to TRBJ2-2; D possibly corresponds to TRBD1 (6 bases). V was clipped by 5 bases and J by 6 bases, with 13 bases between them. Looked up from germline, CDR1 is MNHEY and CDR2 is SVGAGI. This CDR3 has 14 residues. CDR3 loop: CASSKTQGPGELFF. As DNA, the CDR3 is TGTGCCAGCAGTAAAACCCAGGGGCCCGGGGAGCTGTTTTTT.

The chain recombines TRBV2 with TRBJ2-7, with 7 bases aligning to TRBD2. The trim removed 5 bases at V and 1 base at J, leaving 8 bases unmatched. This CDR3 region has 15 residues. Germline V gene data show CDR1 as SNHLY and CDR2 as FYNNEI. The CDR3 nucleotides are TGTGCCAGCAGTTACTTCACGGGACTATCCTACGAGCAGTACTTC. It encodes CASSYFTGLSYEQYF.

This rearrangement joins TRBV19 to TRBJ1-5; 7 bases line up with TRBD1. This CDR3 has 15 amino acids. The V segment lost 5 bases and the J segment 3 bases; nucleotides outside the gene matches: 7. Germline CDR1 reads LNHDA; CDR2 reads SQIVND (reference sequence). CDR3 DNA sequence: TGTGCCAGTAGTTTGGACAGGTGGAACAATCAGCCCCAGCATTTT. It is translated as CASSLDRWNNQPQHF.

The J gene is TRBJ1-1, the V gene TRBV7-2, with a possible D match to TRBD1 (5 bases). Germline CDR1 is SGHTA and CDR2 is FQGNSA. The germline V and J ends were trimmed by 1 base and 2 bases, with 8 bases remaining between them. The CDR3 covers 14 residues. In nucleotides, the CDR3 is TGTGCCAGCAGCTTAGTCACAGGTAACACTGAAGCTTTCTTT. Protein sequence: CASSLVTGNTEAFF.

This chain uses TRBV19 with TRBJ2-7; no clear D. The V gene's germline CDR1 is LNHDA and CDR2 SQIVND (reference sequence). Trimming removed 3 bases at V and 0 bases at J, with 9 bases between. The CDR3 contains 14 residues. CDR3 coding DNA: TGTGCCAGTAGTATTGACTCTAGCTCCTACGAGCAGTACTTC. It is translated as CASSIDSSSYEQYF.

This chain links TRBV7-9 with TRBJ1-1; 8 bases fit TRBD1. With V trimmed by 4 bases and J by 4 bases, 8 bases remained unmatched. The CDR3 spans 15 residues. The germline V gene has CDR1 SEHNR and CDR2 FQNEAQ (reference sequence). Here the CDR3 DNA reads TGTGCCAGCAGCTCGTCAGGGGGCGCAGGCACTGAAGCTTTCTTT. This sequence encodes CASSSSGGAGTEAFF.

As regards this clone: Germline is not matched at one junction end, which may reflect a read error. The J gene is TRBJ1-2, the V gene TRBV5-1; no definite D call. Germline loops: CDR1 SGHRS, CDR2 YFSETQ. The CDR3 has 12 residues. For the CDR3, the DNA is TGCGCCAGCAGCTTGGAAACGGGTAAAAAGGCCTTC. This gives the protein CASSLETGKKAF.

This rearrangement joins TRBV15 to TRBJ2-2, with D unclear. The V gene's germline CDR1 is LNHNV and CDR2 YYDKDF (reference sequence). The V end lost 0 bases, the J end lost 4 bases, and 9 bases lay between the germline ends. The length of the CDR3 is 15 residues. CDR3 sequence reads: CATSRDRGRTGELFF. DNA for the CDR3: TGTGCCACCAGCAGAGATAGAGGTCGCACCGGGGAGCTGTTTTTT.

This rearrangement joins TRBV7-2 to TRBJ2-2; D is possibly TRBD2 (6 bases). CDR1 SGHTA and CDR2 FQGNSA come from the germline V gene. Trimming removed 2 bases at V and 6 bases at J, with 16 bases between. The CDR3 is 16 residues long. The CDR3, as DNA: TGTGCCAGCAGCTTACTGCGGGCGGGGCCGGCCGGGGAGCTGTTTTTT. It translates to CASSLLRAGPAGELFF. Drawing the rest from reference TRBV7-2 and TRBJ2-2, the complete variable domain is GAGVSQSPSNKVTEKGKDVELRCDPISGHTALYWYRQSLGQGLEFLIYFQGNSAPDKSGLPSDRFSAERTGGSVSTLTIQRTQQEDSAVYLCASSLLRAGPAGELFFGEGSRLTVL.

The chain recombines TRBV5-4 with TRBJ2-6; D is unresolved. Germline values: CDR1 SGHNT, CDR2 YYREEE (reference sequence). CDR3 length: 15 residues. With 3 bases removed from V and 0 bases from J, the gap between germline ends came to 7 bases. The CDR3 here is CASSYDISGANVLTF. The CDR3 DNA follows: TGTGCCAGCAGCTACGACATCTCTGGGGCCAACGTCCTGACTTTC.

The chain combines TRBV11-1 with TRBJ2-3; D perhaps matches TRBD1 (6 bases). The V end was cut by 2 bases, the J end by 6 bases, with 21 bases between. The CDR3 is made up of 17 amino acids. Germline V lookup: CDR1 SGHAT, CDR2 FQDESV (reference sequence). The CDR3 loop reads CASSLSLPGHQWDTQYF. CDR3 nucleotides: TGTGCCAGCAGCTTAAGTCTCCCGGGACACCAGTGGGATACGCAGTATTTT.

The chain joins TRBV19 to TRBJ2-3, with a possible D match to TRBD2 (5 bases). The V gene lost 7 bases and the J gene lost 3 bases, with 5 bases spanning the gap. This CDR3 comprises 11 residues. The germline V gene encodes CDR1 LNHDA and CDR2 SQIVND (reference sequence). CDR3 sequence: CASTGTDTQYF. CDR3 DNA: TGTGCCAGTACGGGAACAGATACGCAGTATTTT.

V usage is TRBV4-2 and J usage is TRBJ2-5, with 12 nucleotides matching TRBD2. J lost 1 base, V lost 0 bases, and 12 bases had no gene match. The germline CDR1 and CDR2 sequences are LGHNA and YNFKEQ. This CDR3 comprises 20 residues. This CDR3 reads CASSQEGLAGGRIIQETQYF. CDR3 coding DNA: TGTGCCAGCAGCCAAGAAGGGCTAGCGGGAGGGAGAATTATCCAAGAGACCCAGTACTTC.

The chain is built from TRBV7-8 and TRBJ2-7, with D possibly TRBD1 on 5 matching bases. The V end lost 5 bases, the J end lost 0 bases, and 8 bases lay between the germline ends. There are 13 residues in the CDR3. Germline V gives CDR1 SGHVS, CDR2 FQNEAQ. The CDR3 region is CASSPDTSYEQYF. In DNA form, the CDR3 reads TGTGCCAGCAGCCCGGACACCTCCTACGAGCAGTACTTC. The variable domain in full, completed from reference TRBV7-8 and TRBJ2-7, reads GAGVSQSPRYKVAKRGQDVALRCDPISGHVSLFWYQQALGQGPEFLTYFQNEAQLDKSGLPSDRFFAERPEGSVSTLKIQRTQQEDSAVYLCASSPDTSYEQYFGPGTRLTVT.

The V and J genes are TRBV29-1 and TRBJ2-3; D unresolved. V dropped 2 bases and J dropped 2 bases, with 8 bases sitting between them. This CDR3 has 13 amino acids. Looked up from germline, CDR1 is SQVTM and CDR2 is ANQGSEA. The CDR3: CSVERVVTDTQYF. CDR3 sequence (DNA): TGCAGCGTTGAACGGGTGGTCACAGATACGCAGTATTTT.

The genes are TRBV30 and TRBJ1-4, with TRBD1 identical over 8 bases. CDR1 and CDR2 from the germline V gene are GTSNPN and SVGIG (reference sequence). This CDR3 comprises 14 residues. V was pared by 3 bases and J by 7 bases, with 7 bases of the junction left unmatched. In DNA, the CDR3 is TGTGCCTGGAGCCTCAGGGGGCCTGGTGAAAAACTGTTTTTT. Amino acid sequence: CAWSLRGPGEKLFF.

The genes are TRBV2 and TRBJ1-3; D gene unclear. CDR1 is SNHLY, CDR2 FYNNEI, per germline. The CDR3 totals 13 residues. Trimming removed 7 bases at V and 0 bases at J, with 7 bases between. CDR3 sequence: CASTRSSGNTIYF. The CDR3 nucleotides read TGTGCCAGCACGCGGAGCTCTGGAAACACCATATATTTT.

The CDR3 DNA reads as TGTGCCACTTCGGCGGTGGGTGGTGAAAAACTGTTTTTT. Amino acid sequence: CATSAVGGEKLFF. The chain is built from TRBV19 and TRBJ1-4, with D unresolved. Trimming left V 10 bases short and J 7 bases short, with 16 bases between. CDR3 length equals 13 residues. The germline V gene encodes CDR1 LNHDA and CDR2 SQIVND (reference sequence).

J is TRBJ2-7 and V is TRBV7-2; D not certain. Trimming removed 0 bases at V and 5 bases at J, with 11 bases between. CDR1 is SGHTA and CDR2 is FQGNSA in the germline V gene. This CDR3 is 14 amino acids long. As DNA, the CDR3 is TGTGCCAGCAGCTTAGCGGGCAACCCCCACGAGCAGTACTTC. Its protein is CASSLAGNPHEQYF.

V is TRBV11-2 and J is TRBJ1-2, with 11 bases fitting TRBD1. Trimming took 4 bases from V and 0 from J; bases not matched to a gene: 7. The CDR3 has 17 amino acids. CDR1 and CDR2 (germline): SGHAT, FQNNGV. The CDR3 loop reads CASSSRTGGESNYGYTF. DNA for the CDR3: TGTGCCAGCAGCTCGAGGACAGGGGGCGAATCTAACTATGGCTACACCTTC.

The CDR3 DNA reads as TGTGCCAGCAGTGAACTGGGGGGAGCTAACTATGGCTACACCTTC. Translating it yields CASSELGGANYGYTF. This chain uses TRBV6-1 with TRBJ1-2; tentative D call: TRBD1 (5 bases). There are 15 residues in the CDR3. Trimming took off 2 bases at V and 0 bases at J, with 10 bases between the two ends. Germline-derived CDR1 and CDR2 are MNHNS and SASEGT.